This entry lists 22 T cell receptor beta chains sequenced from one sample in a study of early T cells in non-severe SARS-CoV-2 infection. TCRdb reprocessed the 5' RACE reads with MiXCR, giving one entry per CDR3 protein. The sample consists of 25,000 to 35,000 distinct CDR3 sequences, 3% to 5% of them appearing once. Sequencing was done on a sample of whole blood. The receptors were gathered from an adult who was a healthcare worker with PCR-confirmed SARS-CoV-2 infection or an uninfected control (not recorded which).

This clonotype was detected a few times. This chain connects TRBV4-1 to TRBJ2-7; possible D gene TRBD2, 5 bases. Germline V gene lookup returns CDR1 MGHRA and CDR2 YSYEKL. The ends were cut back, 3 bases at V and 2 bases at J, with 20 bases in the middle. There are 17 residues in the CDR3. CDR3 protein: CASSQSDFLPGTYEQYF. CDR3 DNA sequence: TGCGCCAGCAGCCAGTCGGACTTCTTACCGGGGACCTACGAGCAGTACTTC.

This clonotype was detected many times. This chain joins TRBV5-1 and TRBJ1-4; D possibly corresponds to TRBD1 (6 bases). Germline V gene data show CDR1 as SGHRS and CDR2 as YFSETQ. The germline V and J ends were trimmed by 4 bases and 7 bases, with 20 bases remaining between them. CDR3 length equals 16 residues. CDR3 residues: CASSHSAGGYREKLFF. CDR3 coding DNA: TGCGCCAGCAGCCACTCGGCGGGGGGCTATCGTGAAAAACTGTTTTTT.

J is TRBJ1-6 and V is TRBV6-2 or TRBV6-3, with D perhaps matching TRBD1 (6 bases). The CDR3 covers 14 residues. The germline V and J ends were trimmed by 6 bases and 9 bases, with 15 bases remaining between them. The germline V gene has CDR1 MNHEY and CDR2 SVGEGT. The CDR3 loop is CASSPQGFGSPLHF. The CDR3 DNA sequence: TGTGCCAGCAGCCCTCAGGGGTTCGGTTCACCCCTCCACTTT.

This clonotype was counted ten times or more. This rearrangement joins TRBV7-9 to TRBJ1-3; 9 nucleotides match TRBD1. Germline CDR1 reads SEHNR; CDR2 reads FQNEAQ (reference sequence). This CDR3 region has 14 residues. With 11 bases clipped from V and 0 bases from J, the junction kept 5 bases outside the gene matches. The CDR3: CAGRQGVSGNTIYF. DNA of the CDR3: TGTGCCGGAAGACAGGGGGTCTCTGGAAACACCATATATTTT.

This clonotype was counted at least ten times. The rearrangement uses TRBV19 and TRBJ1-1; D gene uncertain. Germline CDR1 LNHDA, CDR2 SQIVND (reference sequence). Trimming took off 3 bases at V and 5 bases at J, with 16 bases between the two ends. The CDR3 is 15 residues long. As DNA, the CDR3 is TGTGCCAGTAGTATCCCTCGAGTGGGAGGAACTGAAGCTTTCTTT. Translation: CASSIPRVGGTEAFF.

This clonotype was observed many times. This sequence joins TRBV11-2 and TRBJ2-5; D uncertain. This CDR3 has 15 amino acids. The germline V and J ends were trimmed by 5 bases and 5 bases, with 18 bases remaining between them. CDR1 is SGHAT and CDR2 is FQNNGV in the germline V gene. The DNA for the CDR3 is TGTGCCAGCAGCCCGGGTGAAGTTGTTGTGGAGACCCAGTACTTC. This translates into CASSPGEVVVETQYF.

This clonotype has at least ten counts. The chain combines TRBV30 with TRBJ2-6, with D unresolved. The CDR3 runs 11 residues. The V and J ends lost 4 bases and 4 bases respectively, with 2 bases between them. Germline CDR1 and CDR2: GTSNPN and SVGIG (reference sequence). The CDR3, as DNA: TGTGCCTGGACGGGGGCCAACGTCCTGACTTTC. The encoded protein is CAWTGANVLTF.

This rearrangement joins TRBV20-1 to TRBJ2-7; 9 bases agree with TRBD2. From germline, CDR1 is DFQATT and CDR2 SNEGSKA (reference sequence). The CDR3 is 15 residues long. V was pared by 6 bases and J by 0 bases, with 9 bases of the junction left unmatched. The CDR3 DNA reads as TGCAGTGCCCTCAGCGGGAGGACCAGCTCCTACGAGCAGTACTTC. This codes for CSALSGRTSSYEQYF.

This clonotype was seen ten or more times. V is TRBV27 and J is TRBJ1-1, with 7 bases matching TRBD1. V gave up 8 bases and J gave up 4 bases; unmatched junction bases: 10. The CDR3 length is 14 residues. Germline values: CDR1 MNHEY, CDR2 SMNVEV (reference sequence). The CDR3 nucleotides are TGTGCCAGCGCCTACAGGGGCCAGAGCACTGAAGCTTTCTTT. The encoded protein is CASAYRGQSTEAFF.

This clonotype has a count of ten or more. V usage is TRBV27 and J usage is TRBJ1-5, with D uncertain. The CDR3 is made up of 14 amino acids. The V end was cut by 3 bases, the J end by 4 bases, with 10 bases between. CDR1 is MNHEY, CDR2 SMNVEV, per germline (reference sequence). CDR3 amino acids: CASSFSGRNQPQHF. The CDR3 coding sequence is TGTGCCAGCAGTTTCTCCGGACGGAATCAGCCCCAGCATTTT.

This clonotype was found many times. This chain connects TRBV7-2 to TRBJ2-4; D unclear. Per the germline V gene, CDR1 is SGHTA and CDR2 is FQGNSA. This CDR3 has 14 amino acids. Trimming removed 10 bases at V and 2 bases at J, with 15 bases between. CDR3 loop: CATQEQPSKNIQYF. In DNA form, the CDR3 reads TGTGCCACCCAGGAGCAGCCTTCCAAAAACATTCAGTACTTC.

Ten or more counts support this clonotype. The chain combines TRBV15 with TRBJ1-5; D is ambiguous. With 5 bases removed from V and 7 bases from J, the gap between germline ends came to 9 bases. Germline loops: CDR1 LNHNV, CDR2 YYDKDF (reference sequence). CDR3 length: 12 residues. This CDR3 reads CATSAASQPQHF. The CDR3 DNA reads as TGTGCCACCAGCGCCGCCAGCCAGCCCCAGCATTTT.

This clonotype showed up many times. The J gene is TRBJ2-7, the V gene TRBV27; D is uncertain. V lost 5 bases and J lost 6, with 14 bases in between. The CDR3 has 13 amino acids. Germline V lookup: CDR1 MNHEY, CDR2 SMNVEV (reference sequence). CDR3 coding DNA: TGTGCCAGCAGTGTGACCGGCCGGCTCGAGCAGTACTTC. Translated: CASSVTGRLEQYF.

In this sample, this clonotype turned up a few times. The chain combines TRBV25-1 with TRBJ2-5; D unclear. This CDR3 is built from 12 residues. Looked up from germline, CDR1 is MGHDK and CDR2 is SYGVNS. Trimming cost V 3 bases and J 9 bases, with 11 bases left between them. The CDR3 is CASSDSTAPQYF. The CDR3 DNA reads TGTGCCAGCAGTGACTCGACTGCCCCCCAGTACTTC.

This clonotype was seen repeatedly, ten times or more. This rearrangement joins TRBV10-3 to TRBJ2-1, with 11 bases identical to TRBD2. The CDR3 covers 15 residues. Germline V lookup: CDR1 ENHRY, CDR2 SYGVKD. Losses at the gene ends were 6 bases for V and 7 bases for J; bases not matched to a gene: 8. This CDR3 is CAISLLAGVGNEQFF. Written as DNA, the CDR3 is TGTGCCATCAGCTTACTAGCGGGAGTTGGGAATGAGCAGTTCTTC.

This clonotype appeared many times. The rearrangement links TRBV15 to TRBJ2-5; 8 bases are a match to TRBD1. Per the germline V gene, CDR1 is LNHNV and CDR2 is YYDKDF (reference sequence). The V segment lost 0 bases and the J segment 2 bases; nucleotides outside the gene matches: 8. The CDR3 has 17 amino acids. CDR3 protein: CATSRDYGQGAQETQYF. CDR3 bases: TGTGCCACCAGCAGAGATTATGGGCAGGGGGCACAAGAGACCCAGTACTTC.

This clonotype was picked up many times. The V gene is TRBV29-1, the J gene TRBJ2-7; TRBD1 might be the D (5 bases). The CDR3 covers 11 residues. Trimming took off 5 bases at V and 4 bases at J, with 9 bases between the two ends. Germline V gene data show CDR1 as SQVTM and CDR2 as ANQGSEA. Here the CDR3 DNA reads TGCAGCGTTACCGACAGATACGAGCAGTACTTC. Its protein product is CSVTDRYEQYF.

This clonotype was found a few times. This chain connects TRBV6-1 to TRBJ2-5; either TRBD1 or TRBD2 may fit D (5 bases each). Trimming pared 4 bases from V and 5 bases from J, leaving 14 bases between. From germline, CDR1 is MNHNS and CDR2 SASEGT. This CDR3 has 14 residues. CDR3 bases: TGTGCCAGCAGTGTGGGGACCGGGGTTGAGACCCAGTACTTC. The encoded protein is CASSVGTGVETQYF.

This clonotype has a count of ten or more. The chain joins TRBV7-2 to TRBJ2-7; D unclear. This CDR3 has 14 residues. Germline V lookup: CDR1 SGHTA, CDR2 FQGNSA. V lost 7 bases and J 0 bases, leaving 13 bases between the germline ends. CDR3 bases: TGTGCCAGCACCTTCAGCAAGGGCTCCTACGAGCAGTACTTC. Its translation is CASTFSKGSYEQYF. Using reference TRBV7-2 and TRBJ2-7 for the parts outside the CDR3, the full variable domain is GAGVSQSPSNKVTEKGKDVELRCDPISGHTALYWYRQSLGQGLEFLIYFQGNSAPDKSGLPSDRFSAERTGGSVSTLTIQRTQQEDSAVYLCASTFSKGSYEQYFGPGTRLTVT.

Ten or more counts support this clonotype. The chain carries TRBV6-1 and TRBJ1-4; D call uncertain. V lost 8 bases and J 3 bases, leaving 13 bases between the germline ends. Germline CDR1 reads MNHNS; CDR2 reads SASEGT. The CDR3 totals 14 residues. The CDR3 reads CASRMGGSNEKLFF. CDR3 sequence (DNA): TGTGCCAGCCGAATGGGAGGGTCTAATGAAAAACTGTTTTTT.

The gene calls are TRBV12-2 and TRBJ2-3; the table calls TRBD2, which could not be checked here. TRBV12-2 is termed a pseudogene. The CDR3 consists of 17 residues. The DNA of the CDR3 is TGTGCAAGTCGCTTAGCGCTACCTAACGTTTGGGCCCATACGCAGTATTTT. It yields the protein CASRLALPNVWAHTQYF.

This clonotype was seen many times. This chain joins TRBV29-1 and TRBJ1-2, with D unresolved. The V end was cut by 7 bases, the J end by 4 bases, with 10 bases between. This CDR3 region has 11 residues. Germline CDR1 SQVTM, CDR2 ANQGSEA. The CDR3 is CSAGLGYGYTF. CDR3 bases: TGCAGCGCGGGGTTGGGCTATGGCTACACCTTC.